The 15 T cell receptor beta chains reported below all come from one sample, sequenced in a study of cytomegalovirus exposure and HLA in healthy donors. The PCR employed 60 Vbeta primers together with 13 Jbeta primers. Here immunoSEQ multiplex PCR was the method, and the copy in TCRdb shows in-frame clones only, minus some. The sample lists around 170,000 clones, 70% to 80% seen once, with 2% to 2.5% in the top ten. The sample was PBMCs. These receptors were taken from a man aged 60 to 69 in good health and CMV-seronegative.

This rearrangement joins TRBV2 to TRBJ1-6; weak D call: TRBD1 (6 bases). The CDR3 runs to 15 residues. The V gene's germline CDR1 is SNHLY and CDR2 FYNNEI. Trimming shortened V by 5 bases and J by 2 bases, and 10 bases separated the two germline ends. Written as DNA, the CDR3 is TGTGCCAGCAGTTCAGGGGCTCCCTATAATTCACCCCTCCACTTT. Encoded protein: CASSSGAPYNSPLHF.

V usage is TRBV7-8 and J usage is TRBJ2-7; D remains unclear. The V end lost 5 bases, the J end lost 7 bases, and 12 bases lay between the germline ends. The CDR3 is made up of 12 amino acids. The V gene's germline CDR1 is SGHVS and CDR2 FQNEAQ. CDR3 DNA sequence: TGTGCCAGCAGCGCGCTCGGCGGTGAGCAGTACTTC. This gives the protein CASSALGGEQYF.

The CDR3: CASSELGTGGEQYF. In DNA, the CDR3 is TGTGCCAGCAGTGAACTGGGGACAGGGGGCGAGCAGTACTTC. V gene TRBV6-1 combines with J gene TRBJ2-7; 11 nucleotides match TRBD1. The CDR3 length is 14 residues. Germline assignment: CDR1 MNHNS and CDR2 SASEGT. With V trimmed by 2 bases and J by 6 bases, 3 bases remained unmatched.

This rearrangement joins TRBV7-6 to TRBJ2-4, with TRBD1 matching over 7 bases. CDR3 length: 13 residues. CDR1 is SGHVS and CDR2 is FNYEAQ in the germline V gene. Germline trimming cut 4 bases from V and 12 bases from J; bases unmatched to any gene: 9. CDR3 DNA sequence: TGTGCCAGCAGCTCCGAGGGGGCAACGGCTCAGTACTTC. Translating gives CASSSEGATAQYF.

The rearrangement joins TRBV9 to TRBJ2-7; 11 bases match TRBD2. Germline V gene data show CDR1 as SGDLS and CDR2 as YYNGEE. V lost 4 bases and J lost 3; bases outside the gene matches: 6. This CDR3 contains 15 residues. CDR3 loop: CASSPRGTSGYEQYF. CDR3 in DNA: TGTGCCAGCAGCCCTCGGGGGACTAGCGGCTACGAGCAGTACTTC.

The table lists this clone with a few counts. It is likely a read error: a sequence one base away is far more abundant. Additional DNA sequences in this sample encode the identical CDR3. The rearrangement joins TRBV15 to TRBJ1-1; a weak D match, TRBD1 (6 bases). The germline gives CDR1 LNHNV, CDR2 YYDKDF (reference sequence). The CDR3 has 13 residues. The CDR3 region is CATQRTVNTEAFF. The DNA for the CDR3 is TGTGCCACCCAACGGACAGTGAACACTGAAGCCTTCTTT.

The chain's CDR3 is CASSEFSGPPNQPQHF. The CDR3 DNA reads TGTGCCAGTAGTGAATTCTCTGGGCCCCCCAATCAGCCCCAGCATTTT. The V and J genes are TRBV19 and TRBJ1-5; D ambiguous. Trimming removed 5 bases from V and 3 bases from J, with 17 bases in between. This CDR3 region has 16 residues. Germline CDR1 and CDR2: LNHDA and SQIVND (reference sequence).

This clone has a handful of counts. Other DNA sequences in the same sample also yield this CDR3. This sequence joins TRBV28 and TRBJ2-7, with 7 bases that match TRBD2. Per the germline V gene, CDR1 is MDHEN and CDR2 is SYDVKM. The CDR3 sequence is 13 residues long. J was trimmed by 5 bases and V by 0 bases; bases with no gene match: 1. The CDR3 DNA reads as TGTGCCAGCAGTTTATGGGGGGGGGACGAGCAGTACTTC. Encoded protein: CASSLWGGDEQYF.

This chain joins TRBV5-5 and TRBJ2-3; D call uncertain. Germline CDR1 reads SGHKS; CDR2 reads YYEKEE (reference sequence). V was cut by 0 bases and J by 2 bases, with 13 bases left in between. The CDR3 runs 16 residues. As DNA, the CDR3 is TGTGCCAGCAGCTTGGTGCAGGTGTGGATCACAGATACGCAGTATTTT. Protein sequence: CASSLVQVWITDTQYF.

This clone was seen more than once but under ten times. The chain recombines TRBV28 with TRBJ2-7; D is possibly TRBD1 (6 bases). Between the trimmed V and J ends, which lost 0 bases and 3 bases, there was a span of 12 bases. Germline V gene data show CDR1 as MDHEN and CDR2 as SYDVKM. This CDR3 region has 15 residues. The CDR3 DNA reads TGTGCCAGCAGTTTATGGGGTAACAGGGACTACGAGCAGTACTTC. Protein product: CASSLWGNRDYEQYF.

This chain connects TRBV7-9 to TRBJ1-1; no definite D call. Germline-derived CDR1 and CDR2 are SEHNR and FQNEAQ (reference sequence). The CDR3 covers 14 residues. The V end lost 2 bases, the J end lost 0 bases, and 7 bases lay between the germline ends. Here the CDR3 DNA reads TGTGCCAGCAGCTTAAGCCTAATGAACACTGAAGCTTTCTTT. Its protein is CASSLSLMNTEAFF.

The rearrangement uses TRBV29-1 and TRBJ2-7, with D possibly matching TRBD1 (6 bases). The CDR3 runs to 13 residues. V was shortened by 4 bases and J by 3 bases, with 13 bases between the two germline ends. In germline, CDR1 is SQVTM, CDR2 ANQGSEA. The CDR3 region is CSVVWDTNYEQYF. As DNA, the CDR3 is TGCAGCGTTGTTTGGGACACCAACTACGAGCAGTACTTC.

V is TRBV5-4 and J is TRBJ2-7, with D possibly being TRBD1 (6 bases). Per the germline V gene, CDR1 is SGHNT and CDR2 is YYREEE (reference sequence). V lost 2 bases and J 7 bases, leaving 16 bases between the germline ends. The CDR3 runs 14 residues. The CDR3 loop reads CASSLARTVGEQYF. The CDR3 DNA reads TGTGCCAGCAGCTTAGCACGGACAGTCGGGGAGCAGTACTTC.

This chain uses TRBV4-3 with TRBJ2-7, with D uncertain. V lost 1 base, J lost 2 bases, and 15 bases lay in between. The CDR3 is 16 amino acids. Germline V gene lookup returns CDR1 LGHNA and CDR2 YSLEER. CDR3 residues: CASSQGLSVLTYEQYF. DNA for the CDR3: TGCGCCAGCAGCCAAGGGCTGTCAGTTCTTACCTACGAGCAGTACTTC.

In the case of this clone: Compared with germline, one end of the junction differs, possibly owing to a read error. The rearrangement joins TRBV7-9 to TRBJ2-1; 7 nucleotides agree with TRBD2. The CDR3 sequence is 12 residues long. Germline assignment: CDR1 SEHNR and CDR2 FQNEAQ (reference sequence). For the CDR3, the DNA is TGTTCCAGCAGTCGGGGGGTTGATGAGCAGTTCTTC. Protein sequence: CSSSRGVDEQFF.